Listed here is a single T cell receptor beta chain. Other DNA sequences of this sample code for an identical CDR3. Original analysis: Amplified reference gene primers provided the basis for estimating nucleated cell counts. Sequencing was performed with immunoSEQ multiplex PCR; in TCRdb, only in-frame clones are kept and a portion is missing. Clone size and the V and J calls come from that table; the DNA yielded D and trimming. In the table there are fewer than 500,000 clones, over 65% of which are singletons. The record originates from a study of blood T cell repertoires in COVID-19. Study as a whole: COVID-19 samples, acute and convalescent, were from the United States, Italy and Spain.

The CDR3 is made up of 15 amino acids. Per germline, CDR1 SGHRS and CDR2 YFSETQ. Unmatched junction bases numbered 2, after V lost 2 bases and J lost 0 bases. The sequence came from a human donor with acute or convalescent COVID-19. The donor label of this sample is uncertain. The rearrangement joins TRBV5-1 to TRBJ2-1; 7 nucleotides line up with TRBD2. Sequencing was done on a sample of peripheral blood. In DNA form, the CDR3 reads TGCGCCAGCAGCTTCGGGGGGAGCTCCTACAATGAGCAGTTCTTC. Amino acids: CASSFGGSSYNEQFF.